The clone carrying this TCR beta chain has more than one count but fewer than ten. Its antigen is not identified. These data originate in a study of beta chain features in type 1 diabetes. Study results and caveats: HLA effects on TCRB rearrangement stayed unresolved here. Any PCR bias toward short templates would affect both groups alike.

Expressed TCRB transcripts were sequenced because the entire RNA isolate underwent reverse transcription. The assay was immunoSEQ multiplex PCR, and TCRdb's table has in-frame clones only and misses some. The table records about 360,000 clones, roughly 12% of them present only once. The V gene lost 5 bases and the J gene lost 4 bases, with 5 bases spanning the gap. The CDR3 is 11 amino acids. Germline-derived CDR1 and CDR2 are SEHNR and FQNEAQ (reference sequence). The chain employs TRBV7-9 and TRBJ1-2; D gene uncertain. The material sequenced was naive CD4+ T cells from blood. The receptor's source is a man between 18 and 29 years old in good health. CDR3 sequence (DNA): TGTGCCAGCAGCCCGAGCTATGGCTACACCTTC. Protein product: CASSPSYGYTF.